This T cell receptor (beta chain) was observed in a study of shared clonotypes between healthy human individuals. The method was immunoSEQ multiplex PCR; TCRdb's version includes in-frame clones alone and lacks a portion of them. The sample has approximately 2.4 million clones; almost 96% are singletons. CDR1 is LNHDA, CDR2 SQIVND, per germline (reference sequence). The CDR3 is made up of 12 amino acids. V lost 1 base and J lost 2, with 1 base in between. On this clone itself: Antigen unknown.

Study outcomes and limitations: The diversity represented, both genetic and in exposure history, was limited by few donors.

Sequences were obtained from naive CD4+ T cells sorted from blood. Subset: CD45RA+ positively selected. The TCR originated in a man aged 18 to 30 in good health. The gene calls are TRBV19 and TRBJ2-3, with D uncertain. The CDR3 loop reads CASSIATDTQYF. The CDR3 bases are TGTGCCAGTAGTATAGCCACAGATACGCAGTATTTT.